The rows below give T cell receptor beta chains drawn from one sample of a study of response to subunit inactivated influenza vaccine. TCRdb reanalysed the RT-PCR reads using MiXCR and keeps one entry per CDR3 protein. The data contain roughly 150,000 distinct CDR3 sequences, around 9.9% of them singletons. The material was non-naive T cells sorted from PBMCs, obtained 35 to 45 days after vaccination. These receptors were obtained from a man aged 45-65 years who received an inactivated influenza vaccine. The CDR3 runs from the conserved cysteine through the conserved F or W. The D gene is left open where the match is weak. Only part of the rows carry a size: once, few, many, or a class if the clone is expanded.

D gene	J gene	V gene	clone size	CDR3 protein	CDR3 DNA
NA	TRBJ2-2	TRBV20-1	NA	CSARGGSPEQGSAGELFF	TGCAGTGCTAGGGGGGGGTCCCCTGAGCAGGGGTCGGCCGGGGAGCTGTTTTTT
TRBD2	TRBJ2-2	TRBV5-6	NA	CASSFRNGGYGELFF	TGTGCCAGCAGCTTTCGTAACGGGGGGTACGGGGAGCTGTTTTTT
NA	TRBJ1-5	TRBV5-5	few	CASQPSVGMGLQPQHF	TGTGCCAGCCAGCCGAGTGTCGGGATGGGGTTACAGCCCCAGCATTTT
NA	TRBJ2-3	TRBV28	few	CASSSGGHTDTQYF	TGTGCCAGCAGTTCTGGGGGCCACACAGATACGCAGTATTTT
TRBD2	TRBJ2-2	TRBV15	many	CATSGSGWGGTGELFF	TGTGCCACCAGCGGTAGCGGGTGGGGGGGCACCGGGGAGCTGTTTTTT
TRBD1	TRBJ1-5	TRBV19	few	CASKSWAGGGNQPQHF	TGTGCCAGTAAGTCTTGGGCAGGGGGCGGCAATCAGCCCCAGCATTTT
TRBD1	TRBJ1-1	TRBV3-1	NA	CASNDRGRMAEAFF	TGTGCCAGCAACGACAGGGGGCGGATGGCTGAAGCTTTCTTT
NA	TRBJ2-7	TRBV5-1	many	CASSPNFGVSEQYF	TGCGCCAGCAGCCCAAACTTCGGGGTGAGCGAGCAGTACTTC
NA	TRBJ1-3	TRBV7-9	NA	CASSLPGSGNTIYF	TGTGCCAGCAGCTTGCCTGGCTCTGGAAACACCATATATTTT
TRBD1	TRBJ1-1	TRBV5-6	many	CASSLAGRGQGTEAFF	TGTGCCAGCAGCTTGGCCGGCAGGGGGCAAGGGACTGAAGCTTTCTTT
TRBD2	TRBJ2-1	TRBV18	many	CASSPPLAGIEDEQFF	TGTGCCAGCTCACCACCCCTAGCGGGAATTGAGGATGAGCAGTTCTTC